The T cell receptor beta chain described here comes from a study of T cells after yellow fever vaccination. Turning to the study itself: The SMART-Seq v4 Ultra Low Input method served to prepare the low-cell-number fractions. Study-level findings and limits: Though weaker, the secondary response peaked faster, on day 5 versus 15.

The table lists this clonotype with a few counts. Its antigen is unknown. Germline V gene data show CDR1 as SNHLY and CDR2 as FYNNEI. This CDR3 spans 13 amino acids. After removal of 7 bases from V and 4 bases from J, the junction contained 5 bases not matched to a gene. In making TCR cDNA, 5'RACE template switching added a universal primer site and UMIs to it. TCRdb re-derived calls from the 5' RACE reads in MiXCR, one entry per CDR3 protein. This sample has about 260,000 distinct CDR3 sequences, with over 4.5% found just once. Specimen: CD4+ T cells sorted from PBMCs, collected on the day of the yellow fever booster vaccination. The source is a man aged 18 to 35 who received the YFV17D yellow fever vaccine. V usage is TRBV2 and J usage is TRBJ1-1; 8 positions match TRBD1. In DNA, the CDR3 is TGTGCCAGCAAAAATGACAGGGGCACTGAAGCTTTCTTT. Translation gives CASKNDRGTEAFF. The whole variable domain, remainder taken from reference TRBV2 and TRBJ1-1, is EPEVTQTPSHQVTQMGQEVILRCVPISNHLYFYWYRQILGQKVEFLVSFYNNEISEKSEIFDDQFSVERPDGSNFTLKIRSTKLEDSAMYFCASKNDRGTEAFFGQGTRLTVV.